The next 18 T cell receptor beta chains were all read from a single sample in a study of blood T cell repertoires in COVID-19. Sequenced by immunoSEQ multiplex PCR; TCRdb stores in-frame clones only, minus some. The table lists about 170,000 clones, under 90% of them singletons. Input material: peripheral blood. These TCRs come from a woman between 65 and 79 years old with COVID-19, enrolled during active disease.

The rearrangement joins TRBV11-3 to TRBJ2-3; D is possibly TRBD2 (6 bases). V was trimmed by 3 bases and J by 2 bases, leaving 12 bases between them. Germline CDR1 and CDR2: SGHNT and YENEEA. The CDR3 has 15 amino acids. The CDR3 DNA is TGTGCCAGCAGCTTCCGGCGGGGCGACACAGATACGCAGTATTTT. Amino acid sequence: CASSFRRGDTDTQYF.

This chain links TRBV5-1 with TRBJ1-1; 8 bases are a match to TRBD1. This CDR3 is 14 amino acids long. Germline trimming cut 1 base from V and 4 bases from J; bases unmatched to any gene: 3. Germline V gene data show CDR1 as SGHRS and CDR2 as YFSETQ. CDR3 loop: CASSLQGAPTEAFF. The CDR3 DNA reads as TGCGCCAGCAGCTTGCAGGGGGCGCCCACTGAAGCTTTCTTT.

The gene calls are TRBV12-3 or TRBV12-4 and TRBJ1-2, with D maybe TRBD1 (5 bases). V was clipped by 2 bases and J by 7 bases, with 11 bases between them. The CDR3 is made up of 13 amino acids. CDR3 in amino acids: CASSLWRGRGYTF. The DNA for the CDR3 is TGTGCCAGCAGTTTATGGCGGGGACGTGGCTACACCTTC.

V gene TRBV23-1 combines with J gene TRBJ1-5, with 7 bases matching TRBD1. TRBV23-1 is reported as an ORF; its role is uncertain. The CDR3 has 15 residues. The trim removed 4 bases at V and 7 bases at J, leaving 10 bases unmatched. The CDR3 sequence is CASSRSGGGGQPQHF. The CDR3 bases are TGCGCCAGCAGTCGATCAGGGGGTGGCGGGCAGCCCCAGCATTTT.

This clone was seen more than once but under ten times. The rearrangement links TRBV28 to TRBJ1-1, with a weak D call TRBD1 (6 bases). CDR1 MDHEN and CDR2 SYDVKM come from the germline V gene. Deletions cut 5 bases from V and 7 bases from J, with 14 bases between. The CDR3 has 13 amino acids. The CDR3 protein is CASSTGSYGEAFF. CDR3 DNA sequence: TGTGCCAGCAGTACAGGGTCCTACGGTGAAGCTTTCTTT.

CDR3 loop: CASSIRANVLTF. The CDR3 nucleotides read TGTGCCAGCAGTATCAGGGCCAACGTCCTGACTTTC. The chain uses TRBV6-5 and TRBJ2-6; no reliable D call. The CDR3 has 12 amino acids. Germline values: CDR1 MNHEY, CDR2 SVGAGI. V gave up 5 bases and J gave up 5 bases, with 4 bases separating them.

The gene calls are TRBV10-3 and TRBJ1-2, with a possible D match to TRBD1 (6 bases). The V and J ends lost 3 bases and 3 bases respectively, with 23 bases between them. The CDR3 covers 18 residues. In germline, CDR1 is ENHRY, CDR2 SYGVKD. The CDR3 is CAISETPPSPQGHYGYTF. The CDR3, as DNA: TGTGCCATCAGTGAAACCCCACCCTCTCCACAGGGCCACTATGGCTACACCTTC.

The CDR3 region has the DNA TGTGCCAGCAGCTTGGGGGGTGGTGAAGCTTTCTTT. Its translation is CASSLGGGEAFF. The chain couples TRBV11-3 to TRBJ1-1; D may be TRBD1 (5 bases). The CDR3 has 12 residues. Trimming cost V 3 bases and J 7 bases, with 9 bases left between them. Germline CDR1 is SGHNT and CDR2 is YENEEA.

The V and J genes are TRBV28 and TRBJ2-7; D unclear. Germline V gives CDR1 MDHEN, CDR2 SYDVKM. Trimming removed 5 bases at V and 2 bases at J, with 7 bases between. This CDR3 region has 12 residues. CDR3 residues: CASSGVTYEQYV. DNA of the CDR3: TGTGCCAGCAGTGGAGTCACCTACGAGCAGTACGTC.

This clone appeared a single time. This same CDR3 is encoded by further DNA sequences in the sample. J is TRBJ2-1 and V is TRBV7-9; 7 bases are a match to TRBD2. Germline values: CDR1 SEHNR, CDR2 FQNEAQ (reference sequence). The CDR3 totals 15 residues. J gave up 4 bases and V 5 bases, and 8 bases lay outside the gene matches. The CDR3 DNA sequence: TGTGCCAGCAGCCCCCCCGGGACTACATACAATGAGCAGTTCTTC. It translates to CASSPPGTTYNEQFF.

This clone was seen just once. J is TRBJ1-2 and V is TRBV20-1; 10 positions match TRBD1. CDR1 DFQATT and CDR2 SNEGSKA come from the germline V gene (reference sequence). This CDR3 is 14 amino acids long. The V gene end was trimmed by 3 bases and the J gene end by 7 bases; junction bases not matched to a gene: 8. DNA of the CDR3: TGCAGTGCTAGTTCGGGACAGGGGTTGAGTGGCTACACCTTC. It encodes CSASSGQGLSGYTF.

This chain connects TRBV27 to TRBJ2-3; D uncertain. V was clipped by 4 bases and J by 2 bases, with 7 bases between them. In germline, CDR1 is MNHEY, CDR2 SMNVEV (reference sequence). The CDR3 spans 13 residues. CDR3 sequence (DNA): TGTGCCAGCAGTTCCAGGTTCACAGATACGCAGTATTTT. Protein sequence: CASSSRFTDTQYF.

The J gene is TRBJ1-2, the V gene TRBV15; D is undetermined. The CDR3 runs 12 residues. The V end was cut by 8 bases, the J end by 2 bases, with 9 bases between. Germline-derived CDR1 and CDR2 are LNHNV and YYDKDF (reference sequence). CDR3 protein: CATATENYGYTF. The DNA for the CDR3 is TGTGCCACCGCAACAGAGAACTATGGCTACACCTTC.

This clone turned up a few times. Other nucleotide sequences in the sample specify the same CDR3. The chain recombines TRBV18 with TRBJ2-7, with TRBD2 as a possible D gene (6 bases). Trimming took off 3 bases at V and 4 bases at J, with 7 bases between the two ends. The CDR3 consists of 12 residues. CDR1 KGHSH and CDR2 LQKENI come from the germline V gene. In DNA form, the CDR3 reads TGTGCCAGCTCACCCGCGGGGTACGAGCAGTACGTC. Its protein is CASSPAGYEQYV.

This chain links TRBV7-2 with TRBJ2-4; D might be TRBD2 (5 bases). V was trimmed by 2 bases and J by 8 bases, leaving 19 bases between them. The CDR3 has 16 residues. Looked up from germline, CDR1 is SGHTA and CDR2 is FQGNSA. The CDR3 sequence: CASSLRGGPSRDIQYF. In nucleotides, the CDR3 is TGTGCCAGCAGCTTAAGAGGAGGCCCCTCTAGGGACATTCAGTACTTC.

This chain links TRBV6-5 with TRBJ1-1, with a tentative D call TRBD1 (5 bases). The CDR3 length is 13 residues. Trimming pared 2 bases from V and 4 bases from J, leaving 8 bases between. The germline CDR1 and CDR2 sequences are MNHEY and SVGAGI. CDR3 nucleotide sequence: TGTGCCAGCAGTTACCCGGGGGGCACTGAAGCTTTCTTT. Residues: CASSYPGGTEAFF.

The V call is TRBV5-4, the J call TRBJ2-3; 8 positions match TRBD2. Unmatched junction bases numbered 7, after V lost 2 bases and J lost 2 bases. The germline gives CDR1 SGHNT, CDR2 YYREEE (reference sequence). The CDR3 runs 16 residues. CDR3 amino acids: CASSLASGGITDTQYF. The CDR3 nucleotides read TGTGCCAGCAGCTTAGCCAGCGGGGGTATCACAGATACGCAGTATTTT.

The CDR3 DNA follows: TGTGCCAGCAGTTCGGGGGCCTACAATGAGCAGTTCTTC. This codes for CASSSGAYNEQFF. The chain combines TRBV2 with TRBJ2-1, with D perhaps TRBD2 (6 bases). There are 13 residues in the CDR3. CDR1 SNHLY and CDR2 FYNNEI come from the germline V gene. V shed 5 bases and J shed 2 bases, with 7 bases lying between them.